The clone carrying this T cell receptor (beta chain) has a handful of counts. CDR3 length: 14 amino acids. In germline, CDR1 is SGHKS, CDR2 YYEKEE (reference sequence). The junction had 3 bases not matched to a gene; V was cut back by 2 bases and J by 5 bases. 5'RACE, which relied on constant-segment primers, yielded TCR alpha and TCR beta cDNA libraries carrying sample barcodes and UMIs. TCRdb re-derived calls from the 5' RACE reads in MiXCR, one entry per CDR3 protein. The data hold a few hundred thousand distinct CDR3 sequences, with around an eighth observed a single time. The record originates from a study of T-cell memory formation after mild COVID-19. Study information: Largely donor-specific TCR clusters were found.

This TCR derives from a man aged 18 to 35 who had mild COVID-19 (a few samples of this study predate the infection). Cell type and time point are not known. The specimen was PBMCs or a T cell subset sorted from them (not recorded which). The rearrangement links TRBV5-5 to TRBJ2-3; 9 nucleotides align to TRBD1. The CDR3 reads CASSLRQGEDTQYF. For the CDR3, the DNA is TGTGCCAGCAGCTTACGACAGGGGGAAGATACGCAGTATTTT.